This TCR beta chain was retrieved from a study of blood T cell repertoires in COVID-19. On the study more broadly: The study drew acute and convalescent COVID-19 samples from the United States, Italy and Spain. Nucleic acid was either cDNA or gDNA, and it came from T cells, B-cell-depleted T cells, or PBMCs.

Trimming took off 0 bases at V and 2 bases at J, with 9 bases between the two ends. Germline CDR1 is SGDLS and CDR2 is YYNGEE. This CDR3 contains 14 residues. In the authors' methods: Nucleated cell number was recorded as an estimate derived from reference gene primer amplification. Produced via immunoSEQ multiplex PCR; TCRdb's table is partial and in-frame only. V, J and clone size are taken as reported in that table, and D and trimming were inferred from the DNA itself. The sample consists of 190,000 or so clones, 87% of them appearing once. The V and J genes are TRBV9 and TRBJ2-7, with D perhaps TRBD1 (6 bases). Sequenced input: peripheral blood. The TCR comes from a man aged 55 to 70 who had recovered from COVID-19. CDR3 DNA: TGTGCCAGCAGCGTAGGGGACAACCCCTACGAGCAGTACTTC. Its protein product is CASSVGDNPYEQYF.